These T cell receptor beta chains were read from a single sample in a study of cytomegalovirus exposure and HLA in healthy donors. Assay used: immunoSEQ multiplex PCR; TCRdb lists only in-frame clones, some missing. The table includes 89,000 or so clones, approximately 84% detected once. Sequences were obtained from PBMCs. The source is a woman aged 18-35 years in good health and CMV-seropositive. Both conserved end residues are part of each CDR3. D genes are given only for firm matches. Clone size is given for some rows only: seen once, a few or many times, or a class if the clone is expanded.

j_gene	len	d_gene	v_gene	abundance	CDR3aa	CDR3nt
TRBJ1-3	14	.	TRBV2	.	CASSESRGSYTIYF	TGTGCCAGCAGTGAATCCCGGGGGTCATACACCATATATTTT
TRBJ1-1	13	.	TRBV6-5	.	CASSSQGLSEAFF	TGTGCCAGCAGTTCCCAGGGTTTGAGTGAAGCTTTCTTT
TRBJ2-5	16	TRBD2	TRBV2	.	CASSDLVLAGVETQYF	TGTGCCAGCAGTGATTTAGTGCTAGCGGGGGTAGAGACCCAGTACTTC
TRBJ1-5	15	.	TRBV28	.	CASRSTGYGNQPQHF	TGTGCCAGCAGGAGTACAGGGTATGGCAATCAGCCCCAGCATTTT
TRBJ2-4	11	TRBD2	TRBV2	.	CASSEAGLVTF	TGTGCCAGCAGTGAAGCTGGACTAGTGACCTTC
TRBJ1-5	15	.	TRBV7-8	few	CASSADRFGNQPQHF	TGTGCCAGCAGCGCTGACAGGTTCGGCAATCAGCCCCAGCATTTT
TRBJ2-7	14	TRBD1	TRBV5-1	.	CASSLAGQPYEQYF	TGCGCCAGCAGCTTGGCGGGACAGCCCTACGAGCAGTACTTC
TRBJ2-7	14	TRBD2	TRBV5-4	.	CASSISGRGYEQYF	TGTGCCAGCAGCATTAGCGGGAGGGGGTACGAGCAGTACTTC
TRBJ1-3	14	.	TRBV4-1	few	CASSQDELGNTIYF	TGCGCCAGCAGCCAAGATGAACTTGGAAACACCATATATTTT
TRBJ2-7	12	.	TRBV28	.	CASNKQGYEQYF	TGTGCCAGCAATAAACAGGGCTACGAGCAGTACTTC
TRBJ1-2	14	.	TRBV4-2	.	CASSQTQANYGYTF	TGTGCCAGCAGCCAAACGCAGGCTAACTATGGCTACACCTTC
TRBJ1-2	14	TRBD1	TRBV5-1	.	CASSLEGGGSGYTF	TGCGCCAGCAGCTTGGAAGGAGGGGGCTCTGGCTACACCTTC
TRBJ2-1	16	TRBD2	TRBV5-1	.	CASSPPTSGGYNEQFF	TGCGCCAGCAGCCCGCCCACTAGCGGGGGGTACAATGAGCAGTTCTTC
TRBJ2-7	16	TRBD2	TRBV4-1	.	CASSQAVLAGSYEQYF	TGCGCCAGCAGCCAAGCTGTACTAGCGGGCTCCTACGAGCAGTACTTC
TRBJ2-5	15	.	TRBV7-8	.	CASSLADRTQETQYF	TGTGCCAGCAGCTTAGCCGACAGGACGCAAGAGACCCAGTACTTC
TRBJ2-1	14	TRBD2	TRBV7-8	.	CASTLAVSYNEQFF	TGTGCCAGCACGCTAGCGGTGTCCTACAATGAGCAGTTCTTC
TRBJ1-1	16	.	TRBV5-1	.	CASSLNPQVPNTEAFF	TGCGCCAGCAGCCTAAACCCCCAGGTCCCAAACACTGAAGCTTTCTTT
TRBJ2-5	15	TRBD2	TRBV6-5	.	CASSYMGLAGETQYF	TGTGCCAGCAGTTACATGGGACTAGCGGGAGAGACCCAGTACTTC
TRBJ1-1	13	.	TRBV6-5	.	CASSADSRAEAFF	TGTGCCAGCAGTGCCGACTCGCGAGCTGAAGCTTTCTTT
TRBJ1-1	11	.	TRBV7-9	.	CASSPTREAFF	TGTGCCAGCAGCCCCACGCGTGAAGCTTTCTTT
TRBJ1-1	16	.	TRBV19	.	CASSIFSWGGEIEAFF	TGTGCCAGTAGTATTTTCAGCTGGGGGGGCGAAATTGAAGCTTTCTTT
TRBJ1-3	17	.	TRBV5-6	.	CASSLGVGFSSGNTIYF	TGTGCCAGCAGCTTGGGAGTCGGGTTCTCCTCTGGAAACACCATATATTTT
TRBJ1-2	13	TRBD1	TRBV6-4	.	CASSEGQGDGYTF	TGTGCCAGCAGTGAAGGGCAGGGGGATGGCTACACCTTC
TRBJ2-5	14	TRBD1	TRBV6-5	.	CASRKEGTGSTQYF	TGTGCCAGCAGGAAAGAGGGGACAGGGAGCACCCAGTACTTC
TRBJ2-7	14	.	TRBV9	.	CASSGGPVPYEQYF	TGTGCCAGCAGCGGAGGGCCCGTGCCCTACGAGCAGTACTTC
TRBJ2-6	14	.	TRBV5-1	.	CASSPSSGANVLTF	TGCGCCAGCAGTCCTAGCTCTGGGGCCAACGTCCTGACTTTC
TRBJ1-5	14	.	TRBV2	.	CASSVGRGNQPQHF	TGCGCCAGCAGTGTTGGACGGGGAAATCAGCCCCAGCATTTT
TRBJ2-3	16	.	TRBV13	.	CASSVGAEISTDTQYF	TGTGCCAGCAGCGTTGGAGCGGAAATTAGCACAGATACGCAGTATTTT
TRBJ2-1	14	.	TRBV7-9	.	CASSNGGNGNEQFF	TGTGCCAGCAGCAACGGCGGAAACGGCAATGAGCAGTTCTTC
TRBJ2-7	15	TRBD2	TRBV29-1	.	CSASLAGGSIGEQYF	TGCAGCGCCAGCTTAGCGGGAGGTAGCATAGGCGAGCAGTACTTC
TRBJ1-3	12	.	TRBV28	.	CASSNPRNTIYF	TGTGCCAGCAGCAATCCCCGAAACACCATATATTTT
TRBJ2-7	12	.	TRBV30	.	CAPTAGSYEQYF	TGTGCTCCCACTGCCGGGTCCTACGAGCAGTACTTC
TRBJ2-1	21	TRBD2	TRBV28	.	CASSFPSRGDGQGISYNEQFF	TGTGCCAGCAGTTTCCCATCTCGGGGGGATGGTCAGGGAATCTCCTACAATGAGCAGTTCTTC
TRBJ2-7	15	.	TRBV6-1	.	CASSEGRAALYEQYF	TGTGCCAGCAGTGAAGGCAGAGCGGCCCTCTACGAGCAGTACTTC
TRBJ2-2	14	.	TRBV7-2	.	CASRLGGDTGELFF	TGTGCCAGCAGACTAGGGGGAGACACCGGGGAGCTGTTTTTT
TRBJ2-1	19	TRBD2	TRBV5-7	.	CASSVEASGRVDSYNEQFF	TGTGCCAGCAGCGTGGAGGCTAGCGGGAGGGTTGACTCCTACAATGAGCAGTTCTTC
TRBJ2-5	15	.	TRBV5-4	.	CASSSTRGLEETQYF	TGTGCCAGCAGCTCCACGAGGGGGTTAGAAGAGACCCAGTACTTC
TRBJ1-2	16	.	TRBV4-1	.	CASTSGAGRRIYGYTF	TGCGCCAGCACCTCCGGAGCGGGACGGAGGATCTATGGCTACACCTTC
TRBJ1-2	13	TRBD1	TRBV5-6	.	CASSSWTGVGYTF	TGTGCCAGCAGCTCTTGGACAGGGGTGGGCTACACCTTC
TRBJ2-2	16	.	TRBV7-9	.	CASSPPGVRGFGELFF	TGTGCCAGCAGCCCCCCGGGGGTTAGAGGCTTCGGGGAGCTGTTTTTT
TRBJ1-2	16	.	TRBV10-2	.	CASSESISGTFLGYTF	TGCGCCAGCAGTGAGTCGATTTCGGGGACATTCCTTGGCTACACCTTC
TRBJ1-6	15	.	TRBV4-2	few	CASSLEKGVGSPLHF	TGTGCCAGCAGCTTGGAAAAGGGGGTCGGGTCACCCCTCCACTTT
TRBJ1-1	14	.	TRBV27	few	CASSTQVLNTEAFF	TGTGCCAGCAGTACACAGGTTCTGAACACTGAAGCTTTCTTT
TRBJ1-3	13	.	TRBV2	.	CATKDTGGNTIYF	TGTGCCACCAAGGACACTGGTGGAAACACCATATATTTT
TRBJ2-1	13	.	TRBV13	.	CASSLDRYNEQFF	TGTGCCAGCAGCCTCGACAGATACAATGAGCAGTTCTTC
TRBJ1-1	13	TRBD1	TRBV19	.	CAAKNRGGTEAFF	TGTGCCGCGAAAAACAGGGGGGGCACTGAAGCTTTCTTT
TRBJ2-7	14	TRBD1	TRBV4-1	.	CASSRQGADYEQYF	TGCGCCAGCAGCCGACAGGGGGCAGATTACGAGCAGTACTTC
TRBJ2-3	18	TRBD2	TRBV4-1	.	CASSQRGLAGGNTDTQYF	TGCGCCAGCAGCCAAAGGGGACTAGCGGGGGGGAACACAGATACGCAGTATTTT